This T cell receptor beta chain was recorded in a study of blood T cell repertoires in COVID-19. The germline gives CDR1 MNHEY, CDR2 SVGAGI. There are 15 residues in the CDR3. V lost 0 bases and J lost 5, with 13 bases in between. Using immunoSEQ multiplex PCR, the repertoire was profiled, and TCRdb retains in-frame clones only, with some absent. Among about 380,000 clones listed, approximately 84% were seen once. The clonotype comes from a woman aged 30 to 39 who had recovered from COVID-19. The chain employs TRBV6-5 and TRBJ2-5; D might be TRBD2 (5 bases). Sequencing was done on a sample of PBMCs or T cells enriched from blood (not recorded which). The CDR3 sequence: CASSYSLGQRETQYF. The CDR3 nucleotides read TGTGCCAGCAGTTACTCTTTGGGTCAGCGGGAGACCCAGTACTTC.